This TCR beta chain came from a study of T cell repertoires in cytomegalovirus infection. Study information: CMV infection plus the matching HLA type was flagged by public TCR beta signatures.

Whole-study results and caveats: Clonotypes of TCR beta that were HLA-C-restricted and CMV-specific dominated the ex vivo response. Carriers of CMV plus the relevant HLA were identified by cumulative public TCR beta family frequency.

This clonotype has a handful of counts. Antigen specificity is unknown. Trimming at V came to 5 bases and at J to 0 bases, leaving 3 bases not matched to a gene. CDR3 length equals 14 residues. Per the germline V gene, CDR1 is KGHSH and CDR2 is LQKENI. TCRdb processed the reads anew with MiXCR; each CDR3 protein has one entry. The sample includes about 97,000 distinct CDR3 sequences, approximately 15% of them seen just once. The chain employs TRBV18 and TRBJ2-7, with 8 bases lining up with TRBD2. The specimen sequenced was PBMCs. The sequence was collected from a human donor in good health (CMV status not recorded). Some clones in this sample may be carry-over from other donors' samples. For the CDR3, the DNA is TGTGCCAGCTCAATGGGACTAGTCTCCTACGAGCAGTACTTC. Translating gives CASSMGLVSYEQYF.